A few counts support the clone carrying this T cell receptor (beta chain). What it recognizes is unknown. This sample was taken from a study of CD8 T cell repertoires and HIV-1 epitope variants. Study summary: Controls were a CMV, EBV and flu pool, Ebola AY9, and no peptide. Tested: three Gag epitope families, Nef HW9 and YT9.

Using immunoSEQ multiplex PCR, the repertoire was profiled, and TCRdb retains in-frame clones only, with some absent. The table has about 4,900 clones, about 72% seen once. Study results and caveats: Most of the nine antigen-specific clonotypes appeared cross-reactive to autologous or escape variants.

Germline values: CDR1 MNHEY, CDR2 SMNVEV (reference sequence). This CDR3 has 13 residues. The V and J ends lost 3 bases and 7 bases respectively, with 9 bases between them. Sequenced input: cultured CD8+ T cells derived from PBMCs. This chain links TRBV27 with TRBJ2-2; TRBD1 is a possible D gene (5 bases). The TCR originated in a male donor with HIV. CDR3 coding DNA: TGTGCCAGCAGTTTTGATCAGGGCGGGGAGCTGTTTTTT. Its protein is CASSFDQGGELFF.